The present T cell receptor beta chain was sequenced within a study of cytomegalovirus exposure and HLA in healthy donors. The wider study: From donors who were HLA-typed, an early data release held 81 million or so unique TCRs. Whole-study results and caveats: TCR beta V segments were, for the most part, productive about 87% or about 30% of the time in an earlier analysis.

The CDR3 sequence is 16 residues long. V was clipped by 5 bases and J by 0 bases; unmatched bases: 6. Germline CDR1 and CDR2: SNHLY and FYNNEI. Worth noting for this clone: The antigen is undetermined.

The PCR used 60 Vbeta and 13 Jbeta primers. TCRdb's table, derived via immunoSEQ multiplex PCR, lists solely in-frame clones and lacks some. The data contain approximately 170,000 clones, 75% to 85% of them singletons. The sequenced sample consisted of PBMCs. This TCR derives from a female donor in good health and CMV-seronegative. V usage is TRBV2 and J usage is TRBJ1-5; 8 bases are shared with TRBD1. In DNA, the CDR3 is TGTGCCAGCAGTACAGGGGGTAGAACTAGCAATCAGCCCCAGCATTTT. Its protein product is CASSTGGRTSNQPQHF.